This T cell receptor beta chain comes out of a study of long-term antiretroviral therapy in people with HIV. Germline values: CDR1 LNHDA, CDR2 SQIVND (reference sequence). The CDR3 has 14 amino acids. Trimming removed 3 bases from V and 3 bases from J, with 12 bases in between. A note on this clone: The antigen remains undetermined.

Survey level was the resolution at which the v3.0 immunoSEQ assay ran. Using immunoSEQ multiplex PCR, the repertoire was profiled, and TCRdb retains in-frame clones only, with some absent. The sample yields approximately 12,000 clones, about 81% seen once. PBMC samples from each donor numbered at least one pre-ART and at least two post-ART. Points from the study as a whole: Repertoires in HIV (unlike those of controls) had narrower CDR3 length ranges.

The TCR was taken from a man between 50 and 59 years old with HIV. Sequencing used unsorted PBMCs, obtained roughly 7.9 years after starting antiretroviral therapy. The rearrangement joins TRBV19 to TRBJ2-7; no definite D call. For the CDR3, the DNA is TGTGCCAGTAGTATCGCGTGGCAGGACTACGAGCAGTACTTC. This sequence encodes CASSIAWQDYEQYF.